This TCR beta chain was captured by sequencing in a study of technical replicates of blood from several donors. The length of the CDR3 is 15 residues. V dropped 1 base and J dropped 3; count of bases not matched to a gene: 2. Germline lookup yields CDR1 PRHDT and CDR2 FYEKMQ (reference sequence). Profiling relied on immunoSEQ multiplex PCR, and the TCRdb table lists in-frame clones only, not all of them. The sample includes 99,000 or so clones, 95% of them seen just once. The genes are TRBV13 and TRBJ2-7; 11 bases are a match to TRBD2. The sequenced material came from T cells isolated from PBMCs. This TCR was sampled from a human donor in good health. As DNA, the CDR3 is TGTGCCAGCAGCTTAGTCGGGACTAGCGGCTACGAGCAGTACTTC. Protein sequence: CASSLVGTSGYEQYF.